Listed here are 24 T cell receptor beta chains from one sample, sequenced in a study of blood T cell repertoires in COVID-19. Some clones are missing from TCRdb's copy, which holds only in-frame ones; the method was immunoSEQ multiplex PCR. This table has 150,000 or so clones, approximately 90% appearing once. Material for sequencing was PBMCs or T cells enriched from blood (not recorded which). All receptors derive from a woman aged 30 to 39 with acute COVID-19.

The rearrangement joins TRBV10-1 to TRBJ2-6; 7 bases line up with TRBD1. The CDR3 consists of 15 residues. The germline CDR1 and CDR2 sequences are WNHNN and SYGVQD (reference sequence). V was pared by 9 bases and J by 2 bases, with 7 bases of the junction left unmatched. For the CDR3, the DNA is TGCGCCAGGGAGACAGGGCGGACTGGGGCCAACGTCCTGACTTTC. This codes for CARETGRTGANVLTF.

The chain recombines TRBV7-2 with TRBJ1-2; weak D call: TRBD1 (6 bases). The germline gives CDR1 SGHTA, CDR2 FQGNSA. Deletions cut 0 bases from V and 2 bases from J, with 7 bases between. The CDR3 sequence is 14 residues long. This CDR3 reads CASSLARGNYGYTF. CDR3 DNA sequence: TGTGCCAGCAGCTTAGCGAGGGGGAACTATGGCTACACCTTC.

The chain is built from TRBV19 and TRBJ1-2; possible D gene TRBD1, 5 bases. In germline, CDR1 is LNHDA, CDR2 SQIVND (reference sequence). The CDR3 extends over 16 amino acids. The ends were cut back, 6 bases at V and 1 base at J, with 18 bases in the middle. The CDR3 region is CASRLDILGLNYGYTF. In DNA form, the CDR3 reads TGTGCCAGTAGGCTCGACATCTTGGGGCTTAACTATGGCTACACCTTC.

CDR3 protein: CASSLDLGDRRDGYTF. The CDR3 nucleotides read TGCGCCAGCAGCTTGGATCTGGGGGACAGGCGGGATGGCTACACCTTC. The V gene is TRBV5-1, the J gene TRBJ1-2, with 8 bases that match TRBD1. Germline V gene data show CDR1 as SGHRS and CDR2 as YFSETQ. The CDR3 loop spans 16 amino acids. The ends lost 0 bases at V and 6 bases at J; junction bases unmatched: 10. Complete variable domain (other parts from reference TRBV5-1 and TRBJ1-2): KAGVTQTPRYLIKTRGQQVTLSCSPISGHRSVSWYQQTPGQGLQFLFEYFSETQRNKGNFPGRFSGRQFSNSRSEMNVSTLELGDSALYLCASSLDLGDRRDGYTFGSGTRLTVV.

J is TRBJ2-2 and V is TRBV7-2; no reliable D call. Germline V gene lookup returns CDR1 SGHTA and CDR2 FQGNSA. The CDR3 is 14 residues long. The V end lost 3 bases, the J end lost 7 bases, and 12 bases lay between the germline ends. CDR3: CASSFISVSGELFF. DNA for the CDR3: TGTGCCAGCAGCTTTATCAGCGTTAGCGGGGAGCTGTTTTTT.

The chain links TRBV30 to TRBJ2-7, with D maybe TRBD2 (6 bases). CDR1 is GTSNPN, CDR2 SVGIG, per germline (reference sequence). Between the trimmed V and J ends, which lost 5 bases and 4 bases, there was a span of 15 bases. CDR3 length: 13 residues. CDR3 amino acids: CAWGGWDSYEQYF. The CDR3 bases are TGTGCCTGGGGGGGGTGGGACTCTTACGAGCAGTACTTC.

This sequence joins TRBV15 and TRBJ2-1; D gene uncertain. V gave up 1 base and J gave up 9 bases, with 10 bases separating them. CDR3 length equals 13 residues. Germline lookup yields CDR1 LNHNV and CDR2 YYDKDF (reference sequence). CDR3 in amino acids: CATSRGALSEQFF. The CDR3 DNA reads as TGTGCCACCAGCAGAGGCGCCTTGAGTGAGCAGTTCTTC. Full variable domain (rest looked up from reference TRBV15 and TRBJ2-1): DAMVIQNPRYQVTQFGKPVTLSCSQTLNHNVMYWYQQKSSQAPKLLFHYYDKDFNNEADTPDNFQSRRPNTSFCFLDIRSPGLGDTAMYLCATSRGALSEQFFGPGTRLTVL.

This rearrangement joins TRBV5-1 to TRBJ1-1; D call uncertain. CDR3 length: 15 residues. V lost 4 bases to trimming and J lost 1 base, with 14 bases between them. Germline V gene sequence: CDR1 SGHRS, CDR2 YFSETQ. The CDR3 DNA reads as TGCGCCAGCAGCCCCATAGCGACGGAGAACACTGAAGCTTTCTTT. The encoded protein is CASSPIATENTEAFF.

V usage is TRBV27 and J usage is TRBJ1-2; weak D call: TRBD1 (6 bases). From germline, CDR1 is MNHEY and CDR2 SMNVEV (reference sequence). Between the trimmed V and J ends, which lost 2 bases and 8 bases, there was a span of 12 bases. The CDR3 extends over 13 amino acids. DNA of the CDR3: TGTGCCAGCAGTTTACAGGGACAAGTCGGCTACACCTTC. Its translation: CASSLQGQVGYTF.

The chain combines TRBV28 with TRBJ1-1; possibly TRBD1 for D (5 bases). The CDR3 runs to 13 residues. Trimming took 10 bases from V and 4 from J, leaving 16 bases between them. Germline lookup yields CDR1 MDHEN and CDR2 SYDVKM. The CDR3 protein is CAIWAAGGTEAFF. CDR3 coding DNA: TGTGCCATCTGGGCGGCGGGGGGCACTGAAGCTTTCTTT.

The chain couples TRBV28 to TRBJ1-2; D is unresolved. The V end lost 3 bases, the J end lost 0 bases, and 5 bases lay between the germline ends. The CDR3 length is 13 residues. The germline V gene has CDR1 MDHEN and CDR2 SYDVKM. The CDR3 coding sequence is TGTGCCAGCAGTTTCTACGCTAACTATGGCTACACCTTC. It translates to CASSFYANYGYTF.

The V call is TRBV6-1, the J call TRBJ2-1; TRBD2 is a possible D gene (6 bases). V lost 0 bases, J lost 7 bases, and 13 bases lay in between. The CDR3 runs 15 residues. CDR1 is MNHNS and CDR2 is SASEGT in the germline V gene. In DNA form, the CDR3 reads TGTGCCAGCAGTGAAGCGACCGGGACTGTTAATGAGCAGTTCTTC. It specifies CASSEATGTVNEQFF.

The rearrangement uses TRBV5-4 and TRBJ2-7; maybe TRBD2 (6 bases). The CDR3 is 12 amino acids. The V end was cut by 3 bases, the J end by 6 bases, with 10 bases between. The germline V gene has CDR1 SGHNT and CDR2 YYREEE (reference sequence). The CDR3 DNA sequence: TGTGCCAGCAGCTCGACTAGAGGCGAGCAGTACTTC. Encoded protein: CASSSTRGEQYF.

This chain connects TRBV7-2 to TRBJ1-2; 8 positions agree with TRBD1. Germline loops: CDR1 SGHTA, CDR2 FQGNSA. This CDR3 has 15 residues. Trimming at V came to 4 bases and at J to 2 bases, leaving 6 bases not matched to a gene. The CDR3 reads CASSSATGANYGYTF. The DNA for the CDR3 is TGTGCCAGCAGCTCCGCGACAGGGGCCAACTATGGCTACACCTTC.

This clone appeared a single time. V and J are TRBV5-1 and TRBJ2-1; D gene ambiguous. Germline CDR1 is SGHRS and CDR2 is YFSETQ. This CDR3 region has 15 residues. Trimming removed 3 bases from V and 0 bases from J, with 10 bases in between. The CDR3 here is CASSSDRSSYNEQFF. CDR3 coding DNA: TGCGCCAGCAGCTCAGATCGGAGCTCCTACAATGAGCAGTTCTTC.

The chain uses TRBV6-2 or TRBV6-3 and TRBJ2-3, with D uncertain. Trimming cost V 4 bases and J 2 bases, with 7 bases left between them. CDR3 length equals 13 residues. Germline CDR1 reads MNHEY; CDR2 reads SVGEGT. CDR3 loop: CASSFQDTDTQYF. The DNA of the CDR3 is TGTGCCAGCAGTTTCCAGGACACAGATACGCAGTATTTT.

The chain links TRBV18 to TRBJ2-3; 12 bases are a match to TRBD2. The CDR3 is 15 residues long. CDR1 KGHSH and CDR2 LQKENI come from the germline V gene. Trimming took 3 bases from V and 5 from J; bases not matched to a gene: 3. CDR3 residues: CASSPLLAGGDTQYF. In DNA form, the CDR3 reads TGTGCCAGCTCACCCCTACTAGCGGGGGGAGATACGCAGTATTTT.

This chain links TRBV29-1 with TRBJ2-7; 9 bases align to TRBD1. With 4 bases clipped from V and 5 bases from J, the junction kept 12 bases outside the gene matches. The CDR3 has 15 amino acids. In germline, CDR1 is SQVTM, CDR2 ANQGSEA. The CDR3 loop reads CSVGDPGQGRNEQYF. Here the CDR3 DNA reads TGCAGCGTTGGGGACCCGGGACAGGGCCGTAACGAGCAGTACTTC.

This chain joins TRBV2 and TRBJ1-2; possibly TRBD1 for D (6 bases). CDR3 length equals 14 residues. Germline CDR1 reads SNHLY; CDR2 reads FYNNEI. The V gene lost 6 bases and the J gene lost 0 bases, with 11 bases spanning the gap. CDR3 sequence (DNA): TGTGCCAGCAGCGTGGACAGCACTAACTATGGCTACACCTTC. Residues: CASSVDSTNYGYTF.

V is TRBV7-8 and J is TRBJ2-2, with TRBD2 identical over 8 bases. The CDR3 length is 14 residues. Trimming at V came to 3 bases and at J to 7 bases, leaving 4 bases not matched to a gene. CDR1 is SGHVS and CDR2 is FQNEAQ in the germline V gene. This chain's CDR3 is CASSLELAGGELFF. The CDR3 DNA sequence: TGTGCCAGCAGCTTGGAGCTAGCGGGCGGGGAGCTGTTTTTT.

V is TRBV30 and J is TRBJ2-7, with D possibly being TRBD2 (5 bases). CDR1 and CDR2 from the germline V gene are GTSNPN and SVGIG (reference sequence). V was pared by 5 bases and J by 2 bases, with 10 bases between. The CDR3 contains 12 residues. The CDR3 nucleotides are TGTGCCTGGGACTACGCCGCCTACGAGCAGTACTTC. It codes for CAWDYAAYEQYF.

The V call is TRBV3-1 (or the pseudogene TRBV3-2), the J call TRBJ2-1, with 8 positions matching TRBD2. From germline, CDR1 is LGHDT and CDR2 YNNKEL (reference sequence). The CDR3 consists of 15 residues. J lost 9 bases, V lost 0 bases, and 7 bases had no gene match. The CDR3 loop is CASSQDPAGEGEQFF. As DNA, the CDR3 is TGTGCCAGCAGCCAAGATCCAGCGGGAGAAGGTGAGCAGTTCTTC.

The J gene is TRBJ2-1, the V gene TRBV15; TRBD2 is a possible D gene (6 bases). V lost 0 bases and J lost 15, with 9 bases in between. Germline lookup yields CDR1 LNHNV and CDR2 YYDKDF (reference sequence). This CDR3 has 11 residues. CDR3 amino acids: CATSREGLLFF. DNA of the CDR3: TGTGCCACCAGCAGAGAGGGACTGTTGTTCTTC. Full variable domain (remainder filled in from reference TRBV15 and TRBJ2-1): DAMVIQNPRYQVTQFGKPVTLSCSQTLNHNVMYWYQQKSSQAPKLLFHYYDKDFNNEADTPDNFQSRRPNTSFCFLDIRSPGLGDTAMYLCATSREGLLFFGPGTRLTVL.

CDR3 sequence: CASSARQGGTDTQYF. Written as DNA, the CDR3 is TGTGCCAGCAGTGCCCGACAGGGGGGAACAGATACGCAGTATTTT. The chain is built from TRBV27 and TRBJ2-3, with TRBD1 matching 9 bases. V was pared by 5 bases and J by 3 bases, with 6 bases of the junction left unmatched. This CDR3 comprises 15 residues. In germline, CDR1 is MNHEY, CDR2 SMNVEV (reference sequence).